The sequence of this TCR beta chain was determined in a study of T cell responses to AZD1222 COVID-19 vaccine (dated by TCRdb to about 2021). Notes on the research overall: AZD1222 recipients with second doses at about 4 weeks or about 12 weeks were pooled, because spike-specific TCR depth and breadth did not differ between schedules. TCR sequencing was performed for about 250 trial participants, of whom roughly 200 were given two doses of AZD1222 and 26 were given two doses of MenACWY control vaccine. Enrollment into the trials was organized by age into subgroups of 18-55, 56-69 and 70-plus years, and those subgroups contained roughly 150, 30 and 60 TCR-sequenced participants, respectively.

Summary of the overall study and its limitations: Reportedly, close to half of the unique spike-specific TCRs recognized epitopes lying outside the regions that are mutated in the B.1.351 and B.1.1.7 variants. The 56-69-year group was small, and its depth increase did not reach significance, likely because of low power. Conclusions about previously exposed vaccinees were limited because only six AZD1222 recipients were SARS-CoV-2 seropositive at baseline. Because no samples from the day 14 peak response were available, repertoires could be characterized only after the peak T cell response. Most participants were white British and females outnumbered males, and the authors suggested that clonal diversity may have been underestimated. After two AZD1222 doses, both the breadth and the depth of spike-specific TCRs were significantly higher than at day 0 and than in MenACWY recipients. Vaccine-associated CD4 TCRs spanned the whole spike protein, with dominant responses in regions 160-218 and 743-854.

The CDR3 regions of human TCRbeta chains were analyzed by immunosequencing. The paper's data handling went like this. TCRs in the repertoires were matched against a reference library of SARS-CoV-2-specific TCRs that had been generated with the MIRA antigen-specificity platform. Breadth meant the fraction of unique TCRs that were SARS-CoV-2-associated, whereas depth meant the fraction of total T cells that were SARS-CoV-2-associated. Using the MIRA data, every spike-specific TCR was mapped to the spike region that the TCR reacted to and assigned to either a CD4 or a CD8 class. Log10-transformed breadth and depth values were compared by one-way ANOVA with Sidak's multiple comparisons tests. TCRdb limited this immuneACCESS table to in-frame rearrangements with V and J called. A share of clones is missing; checked studies link under half to unresolved V genes, and the rest is unexplained. The V and J calls and the clone size are those of that table, but D and trimming were determined from the DNA. The sample data list under 95,000 clones, and roughly 90% of these were observed just once. In total, the top ten clones hold 2.2% of the sample.

As to this clone: Its binding antigen is unknown. No per-base quality is available; no much larger clone lies one base away.

The CDR3 spans 12 residues, from the cysteine through the phenylalanine. Only CDR3 DNA is held: 36 bases, read in frame from base 1. V and J lose 0 bases and 8 bases, and a span of 7 bases separates them. CDR1 and CDR2 (SGHAT, FQNNGV) derive from the germline V gene. This specimen's time point label, interpreted: baseline before first vaccination. Vaccinee samples came from UK trials COV001 and COV002, including a single-blind randomized controlled phase 2/3 trial of AZD1222 (ChAdOx1 nCoV-19) in healthy adults. Trial participant PBMC samples were collected at day 0 and day 28 after the second dose for TCRbeta chain sequencing.

This TCR came from an adult in good health. The sequences come from peripheral blood, collected on day 0 of AZD1222 vaccination. The chain links TRBV11-2 with TRBJ1-2; no D segment can be confidently identified. The nucleotide sequence is given as TGTGCCAGCAGCTTAGAGGGAGGGGGCTACACCTTC. This gives the protein CASSLEGGGYTF.